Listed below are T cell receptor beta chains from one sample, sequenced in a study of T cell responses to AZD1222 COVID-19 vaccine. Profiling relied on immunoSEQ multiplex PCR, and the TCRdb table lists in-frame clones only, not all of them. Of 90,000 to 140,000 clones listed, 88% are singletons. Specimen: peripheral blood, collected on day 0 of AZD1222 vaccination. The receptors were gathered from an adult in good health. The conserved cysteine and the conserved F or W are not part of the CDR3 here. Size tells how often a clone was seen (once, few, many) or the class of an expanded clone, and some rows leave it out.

CDR3aa: SAKIWGSLH
v_gene: TRBV20-1
len: 9
j_gene: TRBJ1-6
abundance: -

CDR3aa: ASSAWTGLNTGELF
v_gene: TRBV9
len: 14
j_gene: TRBJ2-2
abundance: once

CDR3aa: ASSIRDGVYGYT
v_gene: TRBV19
len: 12
j_gene: TRBJ1-2
abundance: -

CDR3aa: ASSRVSTGDQPQH
v_gene: TRBV4-1
len: 13
j_gene: TRBJ1-5
abundance: -

CDR3aa: ASTSSGETGRRLLPRNEQF
v_gene: TRBV27
len: 19
j_gene: TRBJ2-1
abundance: -

CDR3aa: ASSDSNKSKGNQPQH
v_gene: TRBV6-4
len: 15
j_gene: TRBJ1-5
abundance: -

CDR3aa: ASKEQGANTEAF
v_gene: TRBV25-1
len: 12
j_gene: TRBJ1-1
abundance: -

CDR3aa: ASSQGYTGNTGELF
v_gene: TRBV4-3
len: 14
j_gene: TRBJ2-2
abundance: -

CDR3aa: ASSHFTGASETQY
v_gene: TRBV11-1
len: 13
j_gene: TRBJ2-5
abundance: -

CDR3aa: ASRRTGASNQPQH
v_gene: TRBV2
len: 13
j_gene: TRBJ1-5
abundance: -

CDR3aa: ASSLGKGAGTEAF
v_gene: TRBV7-6
len: 13
j_gene: TRBJ1-1
abundance: -

CDR3aa: ASSPRLTGGRASTEQF
v_gene: TRBV11-2
len: 16
j_gene: TRBJ2-1
abundance: -